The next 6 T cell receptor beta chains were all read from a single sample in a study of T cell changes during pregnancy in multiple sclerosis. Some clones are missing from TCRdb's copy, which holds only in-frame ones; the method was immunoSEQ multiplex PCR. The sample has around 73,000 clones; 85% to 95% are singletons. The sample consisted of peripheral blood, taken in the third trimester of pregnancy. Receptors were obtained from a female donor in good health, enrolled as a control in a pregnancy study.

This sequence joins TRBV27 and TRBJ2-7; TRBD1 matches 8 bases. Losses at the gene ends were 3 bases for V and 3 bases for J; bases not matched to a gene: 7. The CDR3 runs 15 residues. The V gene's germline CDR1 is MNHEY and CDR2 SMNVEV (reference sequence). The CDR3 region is CASSFADREIYEQYF. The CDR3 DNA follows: TGTGCCAGCAGTTTTGCGGACAGGGAGATCTACGAGCAGTACTTC.

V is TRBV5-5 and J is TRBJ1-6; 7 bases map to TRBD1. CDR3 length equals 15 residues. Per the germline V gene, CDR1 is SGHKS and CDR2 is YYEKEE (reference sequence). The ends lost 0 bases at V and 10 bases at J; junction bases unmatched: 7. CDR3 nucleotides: TGTGCCAGCAGCTTGGACAGGGGTGGAATATCACCCCTCCACTTT. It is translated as CASSLDRGGISPLHF.

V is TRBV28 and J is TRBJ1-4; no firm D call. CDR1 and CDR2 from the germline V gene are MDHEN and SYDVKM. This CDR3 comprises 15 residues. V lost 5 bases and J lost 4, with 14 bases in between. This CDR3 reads CASSRQDYLNEKLFF. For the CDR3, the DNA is TGTGCCAGCAGTAGGCAGGACTATCTTAATGAAAAACTGTTTTTT.

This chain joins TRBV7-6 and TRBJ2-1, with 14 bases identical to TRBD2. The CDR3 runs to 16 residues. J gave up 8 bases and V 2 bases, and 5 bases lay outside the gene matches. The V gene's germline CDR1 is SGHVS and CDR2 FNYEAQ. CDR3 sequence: CASSLTTSGRGDEQFF. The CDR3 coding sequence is TGTGCCAGCAGCTTAACGACTAGCGGGAGGGGGGATGAGCAGTTCTTC. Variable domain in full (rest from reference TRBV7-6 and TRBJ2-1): GAGVSQSPRYKVTKRGQDVALRCDPISGHVSLYWYRQALGQGPEFLTYFNYEAQQDKSGLPNDRFSAERPEGSISTLTIQRTEQRDSAMYRCASSLTTSGRGDEQFFGPGTRLTVL.

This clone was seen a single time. CDR3: CASSNFGGSQPQHF. CDR3 bases: TGTGCCAGTAGTAATTTCGGGGGAAGTCAGCCCCAGCATTTT. The chain recombines TRBV19 with TRBJ1-5; the D gene is possibly TRBD1 (5 bases). Germline CDR1 and CDR2: LNHDA and SQIVND (reference sequence). V was pared by 4 bases and J by 6 bases, with 13 bases between. This CDR3 comprises 14 residues.

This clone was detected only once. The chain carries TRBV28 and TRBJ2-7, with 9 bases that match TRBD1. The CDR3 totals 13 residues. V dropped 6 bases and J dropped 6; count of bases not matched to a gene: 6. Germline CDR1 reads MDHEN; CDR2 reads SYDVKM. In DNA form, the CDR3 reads TGTGCCAGCAGGGGGACAGGGCAGGCCGAGCAGTACTTC. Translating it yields CASRGTGQAEQYF.